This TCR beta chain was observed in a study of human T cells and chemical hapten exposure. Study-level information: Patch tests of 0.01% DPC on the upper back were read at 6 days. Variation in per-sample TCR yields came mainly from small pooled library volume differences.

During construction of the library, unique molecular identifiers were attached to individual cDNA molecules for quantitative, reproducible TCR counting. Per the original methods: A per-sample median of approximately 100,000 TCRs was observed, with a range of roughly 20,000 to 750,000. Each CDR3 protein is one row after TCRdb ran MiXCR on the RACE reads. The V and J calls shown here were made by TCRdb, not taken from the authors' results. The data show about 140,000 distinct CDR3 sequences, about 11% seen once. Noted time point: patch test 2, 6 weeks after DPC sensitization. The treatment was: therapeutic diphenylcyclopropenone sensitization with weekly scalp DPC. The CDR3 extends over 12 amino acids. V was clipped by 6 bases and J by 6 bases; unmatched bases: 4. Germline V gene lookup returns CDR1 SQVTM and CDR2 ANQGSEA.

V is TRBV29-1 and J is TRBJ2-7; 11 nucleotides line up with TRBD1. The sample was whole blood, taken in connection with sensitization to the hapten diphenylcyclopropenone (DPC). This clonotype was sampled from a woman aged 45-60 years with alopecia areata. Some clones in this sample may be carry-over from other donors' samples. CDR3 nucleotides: TGCAGCGTACGGACAGGGGGCGGCGAGCAGTACTTC. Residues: CSVRTGGGEQYF.